The source of this TCR beta chain is a study of CD8 T cells in ankylosing spondylitis (dated 2017 in TCRdb). Broadly, across the study: T cell receptor beta repertoires were profiled in healthy donors and ankylosing spondylitis patients so that disease-linked TCR variants could be found. Peripheral blood was sampled, and synovial fluid was also collected from ankylosing spondylitis patients. The whole study cohort included some 100 healthy donors and roughly 24 ankylosing spondylitis patients.

TCRdb lists the instrument as Illumina HiSeq 2500. Quantitative 5'-RACE with molecular barcodes was the method used to prepare the TCR beta libraries. The authors' analysis ran thus. To identify disease-linked TCR variants, a new computational method was used, one built on a probabilistic model of VDJ rearrangement. TCRdb reworked the public reads: Q25 trimming with fastp, MiXCR clone assembly, productive beta chains retained. Rows merge per CDR3 protein into single entries with the most common DNA and genes. These V and J calls derive from TCRdb rather than the authors' analysis. Present in this sample are about 180,000 distinct CDR3 sequences, approximately 10% of which were seen just once. The ten largest clones capture roughly 16% of the sample. Paper-wide results and their limitations: A TCR beta motif made up of roughly eight highly homologous amino acid variants appeared to be characteristic of blood from ankylosing spondylitis patients. Some of the motif variants had been reported before in the synovial fluid and blood of reactive arthritis patients, a finding that suggests common disease-initiation mechanisms. The disease-linked clones were reported to be significantly enriched in matched synovial fluid samples from ankylosing spondylitis patients. The disease-linked clones had a CD8+ phenotype and were found at relatively low frequencies in peripheral blood.

Trimming removed 7 bases from V and 6 bases from J; the gene matches leave 9 bases unexplained. CDR1 and CDR2 are drawn from the germline V gene: SNHLY, FYNNEI. The CDR3 runs 14 residues from the cysteine to the phenylalanine. CDR3 DNA is the only sequence kept; it has 42 bases, read in frame from the first base. With regard to this clonotype: Its antigen remains unidentified. Per-base qualities were not stored, and no clone one base away is much larger.

The V gene is TRBV2 and the J gene is TRBJ2-7, with 10 bases in between that match TRBD2. Material: blood, either unsorted or a sorted T cell fraction (not recorded which). The receptor's source is a female donor with ankylosing spondylitis or in good health (not recorded which). The nucleotides are TGTGCCAGCACCCGGGGGTCTAGCGGGAGCGAGCAGTACTTC. It translates as CASTRGSSGSEQYF.